The 6 T cell receptor beta chains below were found in one sample sequenced in a study of identical twins. TCRdb reanalysed the 5' RACE reads using MiXCR and keeps one entry per CDR3 protein. The repertoire holds approximately 620,000 distinct CDR3 sequences, with approximately 9% as singletons. These same data were also listed under a study on yellow fever vaccine responses in identical twins.

Input material: PBMCs. The receptors were gathered from a woman aged 18-29 years in good health.

The sample holds many counts of this clonotype. As DNA, the CDR3 is TGCAGTGCCCTTAGCGGGAGGGAGTACAATGAGCAGTTCTTC. It translates to CSALSGREYNEQFF. The rearrangement uses TRBV20-1 and TRBJ2-1; 11 bases line up with TRBD2. Germline V CDR1 and CDR2: DFQATT, SNEGSKA (reference sequence). Unmatched junction bases numbered 5, after V lost 6 bases and J lost 4 bases. This CDR3 is built from 14 residues.

This clonotype was seen many times. V gene TRBV21-1 combines with J gene TRBJ2-1; the tabulated D call, TRBD2, remains unverified against the DNA. TRBV21-1 is designated a pseudogene. The CDR3 runs to 17 residues. DNA of the CDR3: TGTGCCAGCATCGTAGAGCGGGCCTACCCGTCCTACAATGAGCAGTTCTTC. Its translation is CASIVERAYPSYNEQFF.

This clonotype was counted once. This chain uses TRBV4-2 with TRBJ2-7; D not resolved. The V gene's germline CDR1 is LGHNA and CDR2 YNFKEQ. The CDR3 has 13 amino acids. With 1 base removed from V and 9 bases from J, the gap between germline ends came to 13 bases. CDR3 residues: CASSQVDAAVQYF. In DNA, the CDR3 is TGTGCCAGCAGCCAAGTCGACGCAGCCGTGCAGTACTTC.

J is TRBJ2-1 and V is TRBV5-1, with TRBD2 matching 12 bases. This CDR3 spans 15 amino acids. Germline trimming cut 9 bases from V and 6 bases from J; bases unmatched to any gene: 10. In germline, CDR1 is SGHRS, CDR2 YFSETQ. CDR3 loop: CATRTSGMGVNEQFF. In DNA, the CDR3 is TGCGCCACACGGACTAGCGGGATGGGGGTCAATGAGCAGTTCTTC.

V is TRBV6-2 or TRBV6-3 and J is TRBJ2-5; D assignment may be TRBD1 or TRBD2 (5 bases each). Germline assignment: CDR1 MNHEY and CDR2 SVGEGT. The CDR3 extends over 14 amino acids. Trimming took off 8 bases at V and 5 bases at J, with 18 bases between the two ends. The CDR3 DNA reads TGTGCCAGCCGACCGCTCGGGGCTGGGGAGACCCAGTACTTC. Translation: CASRPLGAGETQYF.

A few counts support this clonotype. The V and J genes are TRBV20-1 and TRBJ1-2, with D uncertain. Germline lookup yields CDR1 DFQATT and CDR2 SNEGSKA (reference sequence). V lost 3 bases, J lost 4 bases, and 6 bases lay in between. The CDR3 runs 11 residues. The CDR3 sequence: CSARPGYGYTF. CDR3 DNA sequence: TGCAGTGCTAGGCCAGGCTATGGCTACACCTTC.